The 15 T cell receptor beta chains reported below all come from one sample, sequenced in a study of somatic mutations in cytotoxic T cells in rheumatoid arthritis. TCRdb keeps only in-frame clones here, not all; method: immunoSEQ multiplex PCR. The data hold fewer than 15,000 clones, with 80% to 95% observed a single time. The sample comprised CD4+ T cells sorted from blood. All receptors come from a man in his sixties or seventies with rheumatoid arthritis.

This chain connects TRBV7-9 to TRBJ2-1, with 9 bases lining up with TRBD2. Germline V gene data show CDR1 as SEHNR and CDR2 as FQNEAQ (reference sequence). The CDR3 is 16 amino acids. The V gene end was trimmed by 5 bases and the J gene end by 4 bases; junction bases not matched to a gene: 9. The CDR3 here is CASSLLAGIVYNEQFF. The CDR3 DNA reads TGTGCCAGCAGCCTTCTAGCGGGAATAGTTTACAATGAGCAGTTCTTC.

The V call is TRBV6-4, the J call TRBJ2-7; 8 bases align to TRBD1. CDR1 and CDR2 from the germline V gene are MRHNA and SNTAGT. This CDR3 contains 17 residues. V was pared by 5 bases and J by 6 bases, with 18 bases of the junction left unmatched. Here the CDR3 DNA reads TGTGCCAGCAGTTGGGCCAGGGGGCAGGGGAAGTTCGGCGAGCAGTACTTC. Protein sequence: CASSWARGQGKFGEQYF.

The rearrangement joins TRBV28 to TRBJ1-2; 7 positions agree with TRBD1. The CDR3 totals 16 residues. The V segment lost 5 bases and the J segment 4 bases; nucleotides outside the gene matches: 13. Germline V gene data show CDR1 as MDHEN and CDR2 as SYDVKM. This chain's CDR3 is CASSARGKGSFYGYTF. The CDR3 nucleotides are TGTGCCAGCAGTGCCAGGGGGAAGGGTTCTTTCTATGGCTACACCTTC.

V is TRBV7-9 and J is TRBJ1-1; the match to TRBD1 covers 9 bases. The germline V gene has CDR1 SEHNR and CDR2 FQNEAQ (reference sequence). V was pared by 5 bases and J by 3 bases, with 13 bases of the junction left unmatched. The CDR3 runs 17 residues. The CDR3 sequence: CASSGVGTGRADTEAFF. The CDR3 nucleotides are TGTGCCAGCAGCGGAGTCGGGACAGGGAGGGCGGACACTGAAGCTTTCTTT.

The V gene is TRBV7-6, the J gene TRBJ2-5, with 7 bases matching TRBD2. Germline loops: CDR1 SGHVS, CDR2 FNYEAQ. CDR3 size: 15 residues. Trimming removed 5 bases from V and 5 bases from J; junction bases left unmatched: 11. The CDR3 bases are TGTGCCAGCAGCCCACCGTGGGGGGGTCGTGAGACCCAGTACTTC. Translation gives CASSPPWGGRETQYF. Variable domain in full (rest from reference TRBV7-6 and TRBJ2-5): GAGVSQSPRYKVTKRGQDVALRCDPISGHVSLYWYRQALGQGPEFLTYFNYEAQQDKSGLPNDRFSAERPEGSISTLTIQRTEQRDSAMYRCASSPPWGGRETQYFGPGTRLLVL.

The chain employs TRBV6-5 and TRBJ2-5, with 9 bases identical to TRBD1. The trim removed 2 bases at V and 2 bases at J, leaving 3 bases unmatched. Germline CDR1 and CDR2: MNHEY and SVGAGI. CDR3 length: 15 amino acids. This CDR3 reads CASSYGGTGQETQYF. The CDR3 DNA follows: TGTGCCAGCAGTTACGGAGGGACAGGGCAAGAGACCCAGTACTTC.

This chain connects TRBV15 to TRBJ1-4; 8 nucleotides agree with TRBD1. Trimming cost V 0 bases and J 7 bases; bases outside gene matches: 7. This CDR3 spans 16 amino acids. The germline V gene has CDR1 LNHNV and CDR2 YYDKDF (reference sequence). Here the CDR3 DNA reads TGTGCCACCAGCAGAGATCTGGCAGGGGGCGGTGAAAAACTGTTTTTT. Amino acids: CATSRDLAGGGEKLFF.

This chain connects TRBV7-3 to TRBJ2-1, with 7 bases aligning to TRBD1. With 5 bases clipped from V and 5 bases from J, the junction kept 9 bases outside the gene matches. Germline lookup yields CDR1 SGHTA and CDR2 FQGTGA. CDR3 size: 15 residues. The CDR3 reads CASSISGTADNEQFF. Here the CDR3 DNA reads TGTGCCAGCAGCATCTCCGGGACAGCGGACAATGAGCAGTTCTTC.

The chain employs TRBV19 and TRBJ2-5; 10 bases align to TRBD2. V shed 9 bases, J shed 1 base, and the junction held 8 bases outside the gene matches. The CDR3 runs 15 residues. Germline CDR1 reads LNHDA; CDR2 reads SQIVND (reference sequence). In DNA, the CDR3 is TGTGCCAGCTCTGGACTAGCGGCAACCCAAGAGACCCAGTACTTC. Translating it yields CASSGLAATQETQYF.

V usage is TRBV19 and J usage is TRBJ2-1, with TRBD1 matching 9 bases. V shed 7 bases and J 6 bases; nucleotides not matched to a gene: 7. Germline-derived CDR1 and CDR2 are LNHDA and SQIVND (reference sequence). The CDR3 runs to 14 residues. In DNA form, the CDR3 reads TGTGCCAGTATAAGGACAGGGGTTAGCAATGAGCAGTTCTTC. It yields the protein CASIRTGVSNEQFF.

The chain is built from TRBV18 and TRBJ2-7, with 12 bases that match TRBD2. Germline values: CDR1 KGHSH, CDR2 LQKENI. The V gene end was trimmed by 0 bases and the J gene end by 1 base; junction bases not matched to a gene: 1. This CDR3 spans 16 amino acids. CDR3 loop: CASSPPGTSGSYEQYF. CDR3 nucleotides: TGTGCCAGCTCACCACCCGGGACTAGCGGGTCCTACGAGCAGTACTTC. Supplemented by reference TRBV18 and TRBJ2-7, the full variable domain reads NAGVMQNPRHLVRRRGQEARLRCSPMKGHSHVYWYRQLPEEGLKFMVYLQKENIIDESGMPKERFSAEFPKEGPSILRIQQVVRGDSAAYFCASSPPGTSGSYEQYFGPGTRLTVT.

The chain links TRBV7-2 to TRBJ2-5; TRBD2 matches at 7 bases. Germline trimming cut 5 bases from V and 7 bases from J; bases unmatched to any gene: 10. This CDR3 is built from 14 residues. CDR1 and CDR2 (germline): SGHTA, FQGNSA. This chain's CDR3 is CASSEDGGRVTQYF. In DNA, the CDR3 is TGTGCCAGCAGCGAAGATGGGGGGAGGGTGACCCAGTACTTC.

J is TRBJ2-7 and V is TRBV5-4; 7 nucleotides match TRBD1. This CDR3 is 15 amino acids long. Germline loops: CDR1 SGHNT, CDR2 YYREEE (reference sequence). V shed 2 bases, J shed 0 bases, and the junction held 5 bases outside the gene matches. The CDR3 loop is CASSFAGTVSYEQYF. CDR3 nucleotides: TGTGCCAGCAGCTTCGCCGGGACAGTCTCCTACGAGCAGTACTTC.

This chain connects TRBV7-2 to TRBJ2-7; D unresolved. This CDR3 is 12 amino acids long. The germline CDR1 and CDR2 sequences are SGHTA and FQGNSA. Trimming pared 5 bases from V and 0 bases from J, leaving 5 bases between. The CDR3 region has the DNA TGTGCCAGCAGCCCATCCTCCTACGAGCAGTACTTC. Protein product: CASSPSSYEQYF.

The chain uses TRBV6-1 and TRBJ1-2; 7 bases fit TRBD1. Germline CDR1 reads MNHNS; CDR2 reads SASEGT. J was trimmed by 4 bases and V by 6 bases; bases with no gene match: 11. The CDR3 has 15 residues. CDR3 in amino acids: CASSSEGQTLYGYTF. CDR3 in DNA: TGTGCCAGCAGCTCCGAGGGACAGACCCTCTATGGCTACACCTTC.